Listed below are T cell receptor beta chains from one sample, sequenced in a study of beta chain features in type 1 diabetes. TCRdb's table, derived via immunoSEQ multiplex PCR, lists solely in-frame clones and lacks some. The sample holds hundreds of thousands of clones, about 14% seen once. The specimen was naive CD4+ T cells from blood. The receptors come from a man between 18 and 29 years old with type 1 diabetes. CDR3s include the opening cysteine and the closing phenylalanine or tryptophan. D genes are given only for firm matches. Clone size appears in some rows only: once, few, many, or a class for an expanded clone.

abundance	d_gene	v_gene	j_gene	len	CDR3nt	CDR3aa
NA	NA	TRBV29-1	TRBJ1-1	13	TGCAGCGTTGGAAGAGGGAAACGGACTGAAGCTTTCTTT	CSVGRGKRTEAFF
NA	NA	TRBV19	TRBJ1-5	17	TGTGCCAGTAGTATAGATAGCCAGCCTCTAAGACATCAGCCCCAGCATTTT	CASSIDSQPLRHQPQHF
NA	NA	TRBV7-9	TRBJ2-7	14	TGTGCCAGCAGCCTCCACCAGGGCGTCCACGAGCAGTACTTC	CASSLHQGVHEQYF
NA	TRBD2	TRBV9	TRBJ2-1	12	TGTGCCAGCAGCGGCGGACTAGTGGGGGGGTTCTTC	CASSGGLVGGFF
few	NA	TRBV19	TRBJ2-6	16	TGTGCCAGCGACACCTCTATGGAGACTGGGGCCAACGTCCTGACTTTC	CASDTSMETGANVLTF
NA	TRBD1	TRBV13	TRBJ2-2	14	TGTGCCAGCAGCTTCACAGGGGAAACCGGGGAGCTGTTTTTT	CASSFTGETGELFF
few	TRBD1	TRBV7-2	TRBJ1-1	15	TGTGCCAGCAGCTCTTACAGGGGGCAGAACACTGAAGCTTTCTTT	CASSSYRGQNTEAFF
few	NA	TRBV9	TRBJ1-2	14	TGTGCCAGCAGCGAGGGACATCGTGGTTATGGCTACACCTTC	CASSEGHRGYGYTF
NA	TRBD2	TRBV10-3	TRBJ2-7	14	TGTGCCATCAATACGGGAGGCCTCACCCACGAGCAGTACTTC	CAINTGGLTHEQYF
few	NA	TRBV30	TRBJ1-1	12	TGTGCCTGGAGTGGTATGAACACTGAAGCTTTCTTT	CAWSGMNTEAFF